The 7 T cell receptor beta chains in this list originate from one sample, sequenced in a study of T cells in Graves' hyperthyroidism and ophthalmopathy. Researchers amplified the TCR beta CDR3 regions from RNA transcripts. Primed by the HTBI set, a first-round RT-PCR was run on the TCR CDR3. MiXCR, applied by TCRdb to the multiplex PCR reads, yields one record per CDR3 protein. The table shows about 300,000 distinct CDR3 sequences, with roughly 19% occurring only once. The sequenced sample was blood. All receptors come from a man aged 50-60 years with Graves' ophthalmopathy.

This clonotype was found many times. This rearrangement joins TRBV18 to TRBJ2-1; 11 bases fit TRBD2. This CDR3 contains 18 residues. Trimming at V came to 3 bases and at J to 0 bases, leaving 7 bases not matched to a gene. Germline CDR1 is KGHSH and CDR2 is LQKENI. CDR3 in DNA: TGTGCCAGCTCACCCCCCGGACTAGCGGGCCTCTCCTACAATGAGCAGTTCTTC. It codes for CASSPPGLAGLSYNEQFF.

This clonotype was counted ten times or more. CDR3 loop: CASSHVSGRIQETQYF. The CDR3 region has the DNA TGTGCCAGCAGCCACGTGTCAGGGAGAATCCAAGAGACCCAGTACTTC. The chain is built from TRBV6-7 and TRBJ2-5; D may be TRBD1 or TRBD2 (5 bases each). TRBV6-7 is labeled an ORF, and its function is uncertain. The CDR3 is 16 residues long. Trimming removed 6 bases from V and 1 base from J, with 18 bases in between.

Many counts were recorded for this clonotype. This rearrangement joins TRBV30 to TRBJ1-1; 9 bases match TRBD1. This CDR3 has 13 amino acids. The V segment lost 1 base and the J segment 4 bases; nucleotides outside the gene matches: 1. The germline CDR1 and CDR2 sequences are GTSNPN and SVGIG (reference sequence). This CDR3 is CAWSGQGVTEAFF. CDR3 DNA sequence: TGTGCCTGGAGTGGACAGGGGGTCACTGAAGCTTTCTTT.

The chain is built from TRBV28 and TRBJ1-2, with 9 positions matching TRBD1. The CDR3 sequence is 17 residues long. J lost 4 bases, V lost 5 bases, and 14 bases had no gene match. In germline, CDR1 is MDHEN, CDR2 SYDVKM. CDR3 sequence: CASSPPRYRGQVYGYTF. Written as DNA, the CDR3 is TGTGCCAGCAGTCCTCCAAGGTACAGGGGGCAGGTCTATGGCTACACCTTC.

Many counts were recorded for this clonotype. The genes are TRBV28 and TRBJ2-1; the D gene is possibly TRBD1 (5 bases). The CDR3 extends over 12 amino acids. The V end lost 3 bases, the J end lost 9 bases, and 9 bases lay between the germline ends. Germline assignment: CDR1 MDHEN and CDR2 SYDVKM. CDR3 protein: CASSFWGTEQFF. CDR3 coding DNA: TGTGCCAGCAGTTTCTGGGGCACTGAGCAGTTCTTC. The whole variable domain, filled in from reference TRBV28 and TRBJ2-1, reads DVKVTQSSRYLVKRTGEKVFLECVQDMDHENMFWYRQDPGLGLRLIYFSYDVKMKEKGDIPEGYSVSREKKERFSLILESASTNQTSMYLCASSFWGTEQFFGPGTRLTVL.

The chain combines TRBV15 with TRBJ1-2, with a weak D call TRBD1 (5 bases). In germline, CDR1 is LNHNV, CDR2 YYDKDF (reference sequence). This CDR3 is 14 amino acids long. V was clipped by 0 bases and J by 4 bases, with 9 bases between them. The CDR3 DNA sequence: TGTGCCACCAGCAGAGACGAGGGGATCTATGGCTACACCTTC. Amino acid sequence: CATSRDEGIYGYTF.

In its sample, this clonotype was seen once. This could be a read error, since a much larger clone is one nucleotide away. The rearrangement uses TRBV7-2 and TRBJ2-5; possible D gene TRBD2, 6 bases. The CDR3 runs to 15 residues. V shed 5 bases and J shed 5 bases, with 18 bases lying between them. The germline V gene encodes CDR1 SGHTA and CDR2 FQGNSA. The CDR3 nucleotides are TGTGCCAGCAGCCCCTCGAGAGGTGGGGGGGAGACCCAGTACTTC. Translating gives CASSPSRGGGETQYF.